This is a list of T cell receptor beta chains from one sample in a study of blood T cells in healthy people across ages. TCRdb analysed the 5' RACE reads with MiXCR anew, one entry per CDR3 protein. The repertoire consists of over 1.5 million distinct CDR3 sequences, with about 50% occurring once and the leading ten covering about 2.1%. The sequenced sample consisted of blood. The receptors originated from a middle-aged woman in good health. The CDR3 runs from the conserved cysteine through the conserved F or W. D genes are given only for firm matches. Clone size is stated in some rows and not others, as once, few, many or a class when expanded.

TRBD2	.	TRBJ2-3	TRBV4-2	TGTGCCAGTCAGGGACTAGCGGGGGCCACAGATACGCAGTATTTT	CASQGLAGATDTQYF
.	few	TRBJ2-7	TRBV4-1	TGCGCCAGCAGCCATTACAGCGACTCCTACGAGCAGTACTTC	CASSHYSDSYEQYF
.	few	TRBJ2-3	TRBV7-3	TGTGCCAGCAAGGACGGTCATAGCACAGATACGCAGTATTTT	CASKDGHSTDTQYF
.	.	TRBJ2-1	TRBV28	TGTGCCAGCAGTTCTGGGGGACCGACTAACAATGAGCAGTTCTTC	CASSSGGPTNNEQFF
.	few	TRBJ2-1	TRBV5-1	TGCGCCAGCAGCTCCTCCGGCGGGATCAGCTCCTACAATGAGCAGTTCTTC	CASSSSGGISSYNEQFF
.	few	TRBJ2-3	TRBV7-9	TGTGCCAGCAGCTCCCGGGCCCCCGAGGGAGATACGCAGTATTTT	CASSSRAPEGDTQYF
TRBD2	.	TRBJ2-7	TRBV27	TGTGCCAGCCGAGGGGAGGGATACAATGAGCAGTACTTC	CASRGEGYNEQYF
TRBD1	.	TRBJ2-5	TRBV10-3	TGTGCCATCAGTGTTTCTTCTGGGACAGGGGTTGACAATGAGCAGTACTTC	CAISVSSGTGVDNEQYF
.	.	TRBJ2-5	TRBV6-1	TGTGCCAGCAGTGATTCGGGGACAAGACAAGAGACCCAGTACTTC	CASSDSGTRQETQYF
.	.	TRBJ2-5	TRBV10-3	TGTGCCATCGGAGGGAACAGGGGCCAAGAGACCCAGTACTTC	CAIGGNRGQETQYF
.	.	TRBJ2-7	TRBV27	TGTGCCAGCACCCACCGGGGCCGCGACGAGCAGTACTTC	CASTHRGRDEQYF
.	.	TRBJ2-3	TRBV29-1	TGCAGCGTTGATCCACGGGACCCAACCAGCACAGATACGCAGTATTTT	CSVDPRDPTSTDTQYF
TRBD1	.	TRBJ1-4	TRBV7-2	TGTGCCAGCAGCCTGGTGGGACAGTCTTTTGAAAAACTGTTTTTT	CASSLVGQSFEKLFF
TRBD2	.	TRBJ2-1	TRBV9	TGTGCCAGCAGCACACCCCTCATCGGGGGGGGACTGCACAATGAGCAGTTCTTC	CASSTPLIGGGLHNEQFF
TRBD2	few	TRBJ2-1	TRBV24-1	TGTGCCACCAGTGATAACTTGGGGGGGACCAGCTCCTACAATGAGCAGTTCTTC	CATSDNLGGTSSYNEQFF
TRBD2	.	TRBJ2-4	TRBV7-8	TGTGCCAGCAGCCCCGCGGGGGGGGGAAACATTCAGTACTTC	CASSPAGGGNIQYF
TRBD1	.	TRBJ2-1	TRBV7-3	TGTGCCAGCAGCTTAAGGGGGGGACAGGGGCTCTACAATGAGCAGTTCTTC	CASSLRGGQGLYNEQFF
TRBD2	few	TRBJ2-1	TRBV7-3	TGTGCCAGCAGCTTAATCGCTAGCGGGGGTTTCAATGAGCAGTTCTTC	CASSLIASGGFNEQFF
TRBD1	.	TRBJ2-1	TRBV28	TGTGCCAGCATCAACCTTGGACAGGGGAGGCACAATGAGCAGTTCTTC	CASINLGQGRHNEQFF
TRBD2	.	TRBJ2-1	TRBV2	TGTGCCAGCAGTCGCAAGCGGGGCGAATCAAACAATGAGCAGTTCTTC	CASSRKRGESNNEQFF
.	few	TRBJ2-5	TRBV20-1	TGCAGTGCTCAGCAGAGGGCGGGGCGAGTCCAAGAGACCCAGTACTTC	CSAQQRAGRVQETQYF
.	.	TRBJ1-6	TRBV6-5	TGTGCCAGCAGCGGGACTCCGTCTTCACCCCTCCACTTT	CASSGTPSSPLHF
.	.	TRBJ2-7	TRBV5-4	TGTGCCAGCAACCCTGGGGCAGGAAACCGCGAGCAGTACTTC	CASNPGAGNREQYF
.	.	TRBJ2-7	TRBV7-2	TGTGCCAGCGGTAGGGGACACAGGCCCTACGAGCAGTACTTC	CASGRGHRPYEQYF
.	.	TRBJ2-5	TRBV7-2	TGTGCCAGCAGCTTAGAACCCCCCCAGGGCTTGGAGACCCAGTACTTC	CASSLEPPQGLETQYF
TRBD1	.	TRBJ1-5	TRBV6-1	TGTGCCAGCAAAACCGGGACAGGCTTCAATCAGCCCCAGCATTTT	CASKTGTGFNQPQHF
.	.	TRBJ1-2	TRBV6-6	TGTGCCAGCGTGGAACATGGAGGTGACTATGGCTACACCTTC	CASVEHGGDYGYTF
.	few	TRBJ1-1	TRBV6-2/TRBV6-3	TGTGCCAGCAGTTCGAACCGGGGCTACACTGAAGCTTTCTTT	CASSSNRGYTEAFF
.	.	TRBJ2-6	TRBV7-2	TGTGCCAGCAGCAAGTCTGGGGCTGGGGCCAACGTCCCGACTTTC	CASSKSGAGANVPTF
.	few	TRBJ2-5	TRBV6-6	TGTGCCAGCAGTTACCCGAACAGGGCCGAGAGTATCACCCAGTACTTC	CASSYPNRAESITQYF
.	.	TRBJ2-5	TRBV5-5	TGTGCCAGCAGCGCCGTTTCTAGCATCCAAGAGACCCAGTACTTC	CASSAVSSIQETQYF
.	.	TRBJ2-5	TRBV12-3/TRBV12-4	TGTGCCAGCAGTTTAGGGGGGGGCTATGAGACCCAGTACTTC	CASSLGGGYETQYF
TRBD1	.	TRBJ2-5	TRBV4-2	TGTGCCAGCAACCACGGGTTGGACAGGGAAGAGACCCAGTACTTC	CASNHGLDREETQYF
.	.	TRBJ2-1	TRBV12-3/TRBV12-4	TGTGCCAGCAGTCCGGGACCTGGGGATCGTAATGAGCAGTTCTTC	CASSPGPGDRNEQFF
TRBD2	.	TRBJ2-1	TRBV12-3/TRBV12-4	TGTGCCAGCAGCTCGGGGCGCGGGGGAATCATCTCCTACAATGAGCAGTTCTTC	CASSSGRGGIISYNEQFF
.	.	TRBJ1-4	TRBV14	TGTGCCAGCAGCCAAGTGGGGACCACTAATGAAAAACTGTTTTTT	CASSQVGTTNEKLFF
TRBD1	.	TRBJ2-6	TRBV6-1	TGTGCCAGCAGACCCGGGACAGGGGACTCTGGGGCCAACGTCCTGACTTTC	CASRPGTGDSGANVLTF
TRBD1	few	TRBJ2-1	TRBV13	TGTGCCAGCAGCTTAGAACGGGACAGTACCTACAATGAGCAGTTCTTC	CASSLERDSTYNEQFF
.	.	TRBJ1-4	TRBV20-1	TGCAGTGCGCCCGGGCCGTCTTTCTTGGGACTGTTTTTT	CSAPGPSFLGLFF
.	few	TRBJ2-7	TRBV5-1	TGCGCCAGCAGCTTTGGACCGGTCTACGAGCAGTACTTC	CASSFGPVYEQYF
.	.	TRBJ2-3	TRBV4-1	TGCGCCAGCAGCCTAGGATTCCACACGGATACGCAGTATTTT	CASSLGFHTDTQYF
.	.	TRBJ2-3	TRBV7-2	TGTGCCAGCAGCTTAGTTCAATTTTCGGATACGCAGTATTTT	CASSLVQFSDTQYF
.	few	TRBJ2-1	TRBV28	TGTGCCAGCAGTTCCCGGACAGTTAAAAATGAGCAGTTCTTC	CASSSRTVKNEQFF
TRBD2	few	TRBJ2-1	TRBV5-1	TGCGCCAGCAGCTTGGCCCCAGCGGGGGGCTACAATGAGCAGTTCTTC	CASSLAPAGGYNEQFF
TRBD1	.	TRBJ1-2	TRBV24-1	TGTGCCACCTTCGGAGGGTCGGCGGGACAGGGGGAGAGTGGCTACACCTTC	CATFGGSAGQGESGYTF
.	.	TRBJ2-4	TRBV28	TGTGCCAGCGGAGGTGGTGTAGCCAAAAACATTCAGTACTTC	CASGGGVAKNIQYF
TRBD2	.	TRBJ2-3	TRBV15	TGTGCCACCAGCCTGACGCGGGGGAGTTCTCCCGGGGATACGCAGTATTTT	CATSLTRGSSPGDTQYF
.	few	TRBJ2-5	TRBV28	TGTGCCAGCAGTTCACGGCGTATCGAGACCCAGTACTTC	CASSSRRIETQYF
.	.	TRBJ1-2	TRBV12-3/TRBV12-4	TGTGCCAGCAGACACAGGGCCGCCTATGGCTACACCTTC	CASRHRAAYGYTF
TRBD1	.	TRBJ2-3	TRBV20-1	TGCAGTGCGAGACAGGGATACAACACAGATACGCAGTATTTT	CSARQGYNTDTQYF
.	.	TRBJ2-1	TRBV7-9	TGTGCCAGCAGCAACGTCCCTAATGAGCAGTTCTTC	CASSNVPNEQFF
.	.	TRBJ1-2	TRBV14	TGTGCCAGCAGCCAAGCGGACAGCCGGGCCTATGGCTACACCTTC	CASSQADSRAYGYTF
.	.	TRBJ2-5	TRBV7-9	TGTGCCAGCAGCTTAGCGCGGACAGAACAAGAGACCCAGTACTTC	CASSLARTEQETQYF
.	many	TRBJ2-7	TRBV10-3	TGTGCCATCAGTGAGTCAACTTCCTACGAGCAGTACTTC	CAISESTSYEQYF
TRBD1	few	TRBJ2-3	TRBV5-1	TGCGCCAGCAGCTCCATTAGACAGGGACAGGGCACAGATACGCAGTATTTT	CASSSIRQGQGTDTQYF
TRBD1	.	TRBJ1-2	TRBV7-9	TGTGCCAGCAGCGGGGGACAGACGACTAACTATGGCTACACCTTC	CASSGGQTTNYGYTF
.	.	TRBJ1-2	TRBV2	TGTGCCAGCATTCGGGAAGGAGTCTATGGCTACACCTTC	CASIREGVYGYTF
.	few	TRBJ2-6	TRBV11-2	TGTGCCAGCAGCGCGACAGTTCACTCTGGGGCCAACGTCCTGACTTTC	CASSATVHSGANVLTF